Below are 4 T cell receptor beta chains sequenced from a single sample in a study of blood T cell repertoires in COVID-19. Measured with immunoSEQ multiplex PCR; TCRdb has only the in-frame clones, and not every one. The data show about 150,000 clones, more than 75% seen once. Input material: peripheral blood. These receptor sequences come from a man aged 60 to 69 with acute or convalescent COVID-19.

This chain joins TRBV7-6 and TRBJ1-1; D remains ambiguous. CDR3 length equals 14 residues. The germline V gene encodes CDR1 SGHVS and CDR2 FNYEAQ. V was shortened by 1 base and J by 1 base, with 7 bases between the two germline ends. The CDR3, as DNA: TGTGCCAGCAGCTTAGGGTCAGGGAACACTGAAGCTTTCTTT. Its protein product is CASSLGSGNTEAFF.

This clone came up many times. The V gene is TRBV5-1, the J gene TRBJ2-7; 8 nucleotides agree with TRBD2. V shed 0 bases and J 2 bases; nucleotides not matched to a gene: 1. This CDR3 is built from 14 residues. CDR1 and CDR2 (germline): SGHRS, YFSETQ. The CDR3 is CASSLVGRAYEQYF. In DNA form, the CDR3 reads TGCGCCAGCAGCTTGGTCGGGAGGGCCTACGAGCAGTACTTC. Using reference TRBV5-1 and TRBJ2-7 for the parts outside the CDR3, the full variable domain is KAGVTQTPRYLIKTRGQQVTLSCSPISGHRSVSWYQQTPGQGLQFLFEYFSETQRNKGNFPGRFSGRQFSNSRSEMNVSTLELGDSALYLCASSLVGRAYEQYFGPGTRLTVT.

In its sample, this clone was seen a few times. The rearrangement uses TRBV30 and TRBJ1-2; possibly TRBD1 for D (5 bases). Germline lookup yields CDR1 GTSNPN and CDR2 SVGIG (reference sequence). Trimming cost V 4 bases and J 8 bases, with 17 bases left between them. The CDR3 loop spans 13 amino acids. The CDR3 loop is CAWTLGGLGGYTF. In DNA form, the CDR3 reads TGTGCCTGGACGCTGGGGGGATTAGGCGGCTACACCTTC.

The chain recombines TRBV27 with TRBJ2-1, with D possibly being TRBD2 (5 bases). The CDR3 contains 15 residues. The V and J ends lost 6 bases and 5 bases respectively, with 17 bases between them. The germline gives CDR1 MNHEY, CDR2 SMNVEV (reference sequence). The CDR3, as DNA: TGTGCCAGCAGACTCTCCGTGGACTGGAACAATGAGCAGTTCTTC. It is translated as CASRLSVDWNNEQFF.